This T cell receptor beta chain was sequenced in a study of blood T cells in healthy people across ages. Study-wide points: Both higher diversity and more naive CD4+ cells marked long-lived donors when set against aged donors.

The authors ran a second PCR of about 7 to 12 cycles using a sample-barcoded 5' primer and a J-beta primer mix. TCRdb processed the 5' RACE reads anew with MiXCR; each CDR3 protein has one entry. In the table there are 920,000 or so distinct CDR3 sequences, under 55% of which are singletons. As concerns this clonotype: No antigen is known for it.

Germline-derived CDR1 and CDR2 are MNHEY and SVGEGT. Trimming cost V 5 bases and J 6 bases; bases outside gene matches: 10. The CDR3 loop spans 17 amino acids. The specimen sequenced was blood. This chain uses TRBV6-2 or TRBV6-3 with TRBJ2-1; 13 bases are shared with TRBD2. This sequence was found in a woman in her sixties or seventies in good health. The CDR3 sequence: CASSGGTSGMKGNEQFF. In DNA form, the CDR3 reads TGTGCCAGCAGTGGCGGGACTAGCGGGATGAAGGGCAATGAGCAGTTCTTC.